The 25 T cell receptor beta chains below were found in one sample sequenced in a study of cytomegalovirus exposure and HLA in healthy donors. Both 60 Vbeta primers and 13 Jbeta primers went into the PCR. Libraries were prepared by immunoSEQ multiplex PCR; TCRdb keeps only in-frame clonotypes and omits some of them. The table records over 150,000 clones, 70% to 80% of them present only once. The sequencing input was PBMCs. These receptors originate from a man aged 25-40 years in good health and CMV-seropositive.

There are a few counts of this clone. V and J are TRBV28 and TRBJ2-7; D remains ambiguous. The CDR3 extends over 12 amino acids. The V and J ends lost 5 bases and 6 bases respectively, with 11 bases between them. CDR1 and CDR2 (germline): MDHEN, SYDVKM. In DNA, the CDR3 is TGTGCCAGCAGTCCCGGTCTTCGCGAGCAGTACTTC. Amino acids: CASSPGLREQYF. The full variable domain, with the rest looked up from reference TRBV28 and TRBJ2-7, is DVKVTQSSRYLVKRTGEKVFLECVQDMDHENMFWYRQDPGLGLRLIYFSYDVKMKEKGDIPEGYSVSREKKERFSLILESASTNQTSMYLCASSPGLREQYFGPGTRLTVT.

The gene calls are TRBV5-1 and TRBJ1-6; 7 bases line up with TRBD1. Germline V gives CDR1 SGHRS, CDR2 YFSETQ. The V gene end was trimmed by 5 bases and the J gene end by 5 bases; junction bases not matched to a gene: 10. This CDR3 has 16 amino acids. CDR3 bases: TGCGCCAGCAGTTTGACAGGGCAGGGGGATAATTCACCCCTCCACTTT. Protein: CASSLTGQGDNSPLHF.

This chain uses TRBV25-1 with TRBJ2-3; D is possibly TRBD1 (5 bases). CDR1 is MGHDK and CDR2 is SYGVNS in the germline V gene. Between the trimmed V and J ends, which lost 6 bases and 0 bases, there was a span of 13 bases. The CDR3 is 15 residues long. The CDR3 is CASRDRAGSTDTQYF. DNA for the CDR3: TGTGCCAGCAGGGATAGGGCAGGGAGCACAGATACGCAGTATTTT.

The rearrangement uses TRBV30 and TRBJ2-5; 10 bases align to TRBD2. The J call may not be correct, given that the DNA end is closer to TRBJ2-7. This CDR3 comprises 15 residues. Germline V gene data show CDR1 as GTSNPN and CDR2 as SVGIG (reference sequence). CDR3 protein: CAWSLSGRSMYEQYF. DNA for the CDR3: TGTGCCTGGAGTCTTAGCGGGAGGTCCATGTACGAGCAGTACTTC.

V is TRBV15 and J is TRBJ2-3; tentatively, D is TRBD2 (5 bases). This CDR3 is built from 14 residues. CDR1 and CDR2 from the germline V gene are LNHNV and YYDKDF (reference sequence). Deletions cut 6 bases from V and 8 bases from J, with 18 bases between. The DNA of the CDR3 is TGTGCCACCAGGCCGGTGCCGGGATCCGGTACGCAGTATTTT. This sequence encodes CATRPVPGSGTQYF.

J is TRBJ2-1 and V is TRBV6-6, with a tentative D call TRBD2 (6 bases). Germline CDR1 is MNHNY and CDR2 is SVGAGI (reference sequence). Trimming removed 5 bases from V and 0 bases from J, with 11 bases in between. The CDR3 sequence is 15 residues long. For the CDR3, the DNA is TGTGCCAGCAGTGGGGACGGGAGCTCCTACAATGAGCAGTTCTTC. This translates into CASSGDGSSYNEQFF.

The chain combines TRBV28 with TRBJ2-7; the D is unclear. This CDR3 comprises 13 residues. V shed 10 bases and J shed 0 bases, with 13 bases lying between them. Per the germline V gene, CDR1 is MDHEN and CDR2 is SYDVKM. For the CDR3, the DNA is TGTGCCACGGGTCCGATTAGCTCCTACGAGCAGTACTTC. The encoded protein is CATGPISSYEQYF.

The V and J genes are TRBV15 and TRBJ2-1, with 7 bases matching TRBD1. The CDR3 has 17 residues. V lost 2 bases and J lost 3; bases outside the gene matches: 10. In germline, CDR1 is LNHNV, CDR2 YYDKDF (reference sequence). The chain's CDR3 is CATSRSQDRQGYNEQFF. CDR3 DNA: TGTGCCACCAGCAGATCCCAGGACAGGCAGGGCTACAATGAGCAGTTCTTC.

V usage is TRBV7-6 and J usage is TRBJ2-3, with TRBD2 matching 11 bases. CDR1 SGHVS and CDR2 FNYEAQ come from the germline V gene. J was trimmed by 5 bases and V by 5 bases; bases with no gene match: 9. The CDR3 is 16 residues long. The CDR3 here is CASSETLAGVQDTQYF. DNA of the CDR3: TGTGCCAGCAGCGAAACACTAGCGGGGGTCCAAGATACGCAGTATTTT.

This rearrangement joins TRBV25-1 to TRBJ2-3; tentatively, D is TRBD2 (7 bases). This CDR3 is 16 amino acids long. The germline V gene has CDR1 MGHDK and CDR2 SYGVNS. Trimming took off 2 bases at V and 2 bases at J, with 14 bases between the two ends. CDR3 nucleotides: TGTGCCAGCAGTGAAGGGGGGGGCGCGTACACAGATACGCAGTATTTT. Amino acids: CASSEGGGAYTDTQYF.

The chain has TRBV2 and TRBJ2-5; a weak D match, TRBD2 (6 bases). This CDR3 is 13 amino acids long. The germline V gene encodes CDR1 SNHLY and CDR2 FYNNEI. V was shortened by 7 bases and J by 0 bases, with 9 bases between the two germline ends. CDR3 loop: CASKRTNQETQYF. The CDR3 nucleotides read TGTGCCAGCAAGAGGACTAACCAAGAGACCCAGTACTTC.

The count of this clone is one. The chain employs TRBV4-1 and TRBJ2-3; 14 nucleotides match TRBD2. In germline, CDR1 is MGHRA, CDR2 YSYEKL. This CDR3 spans 21 amino acids. V shed 0 bases, J shed 1 base, and the junction held 12 bases outside the gene matches. CDR3 amino acids: CASSQDVRRTSGRRGTDTQYF. DNA of the CDR3: TGCGCCAGCAGCCAAGATGTTCGAAGGACTAGCGGGAGGAGGGGCACAGATACGCAGTATTTT.

The CDR3 DNA follows: TGTGCCTCCTTCGCGGGGAGCGGGAGCTCGGTGGATGAGCAGTTCTTC. Translated, it gives CASFAGSGSSVDEQFF. The rearrangement joins TRBV10-3 to TRBJ2-1; 8 bases align to TRBD2. The CDR3 covers 16 residues. J gave up 8 bases and V 11 bases, and 20 bases lay outside the gene matches. Germline V gene sequence: CDR1 ENHRY, CDR2 SYGVKD.

The chain is built from TRBV5-1 and TRBJ2-2, with 11 bases identical to TRBD1. This CDR3 spans 16 amino acids. Trimming at V came to 4 bases and at J to 4 bases, leaving 6 bases not matched to a gene. CDR1 is SGHRS, CDR2 YFSETQ, per germline. CDR3 in amino acids: CASSPGQGAVTGELFF. CDR3 nucleotide sequence: TGCGCCAGCAGCCCCGGACAGGGGGCGGTCACCGGGGAGCTGTTTTTT.

The rearrangement links TRBV7-8 to TRBJ1-2; D possibly corresponds to TRBD1 (6 bases). Germline V gives CDR1 SGHVS, CDR2 FQNEAQ. The CDR3 is 15 residues long. The ends were cut back, 1 base at V and 0 bases at J, with 9 bases in the middle. This CDR3 is CASSLGRGPNYGYTF. CDR3 DNA: TGTGCCAGCAGCTTAGGCAGGGGACCTAACTATGGCTACACCTTC.

The gene calls are TRBV7-9 and TRBJ1-6; TRBD1 matches 7 bases. Germline CDR1 and CDR2: SEHNR and FQNEAQ (reference sequence). The CDR3 contains 17 residues. Germline trimming cut 5 bases from V and 3 bases from J; bases unmatched to any gene: 10. Here the CDR3 DNA reads TGTGCCAGCAGCCCGTCGACAGGGAACCTCTATAATTCACCCCTCCACTTT. It codes for CASSPSTGNLYNSPLHF.

This clone showed up just once. The J gene is TRBJ1-3, the V gene TRBV28, with D maybe TRBD1 (5 bases). The ends were cut back, 6 bases at V and 0 bases at J, with 15 bases in the middle. The CDR3 has 16 residues. Germline V gene data show CDR1 as MDHEN and CDR2 as SYDVKM. CDR3 in DNA: TGTGCCAGCAGGACCTCAGGGATCAGCTCTGGAAACACCATATATTTT. Encoded protein: CASRTSGISSGNTIYF.

This chain connects TRBV30 to TRBJ1-1, with 9 bases identical to TRBD1. CDR3 length equals 15 residues. Germline lookup yields CDR1 GTSNPN and CDR2 SVGIG (reference sequence). The ends lost 2 bases at V and 4 bases at J; junction bases unmatched: 8. The CDR3 bases are TGTGCCTGGAGTCCTCTACAGGGGGCTATCACTGAAGCTTTCTTT. This gives the protein CAWSPLQGAITEAFF. The variable domain in full, completed from reference TRBV30 and TRBJ1-1, reads SQTIHQWPATLVQPVGSPLSLECTVEGTSNPNLYWYRQAAGRGLQLLFYSVGIGQISSEVPQNLSASRPQDRQFILSSKKLLLSDSGFYLCAWSPLQGAITEAFFGQGTRLTVV.

This clone was counted a single time. This sequence joins TRBV5-1 and TRBJ1-1; the match to TRBD1 covers 8 bases. The CDR3 contains 15 residues. V was clipped by 0 bases and J by 4 bases; unmatched bases: 5. The germline CDR1 and CDR2 sequences are SGHRS and YFSETQ. DNA for the CDR3: TGCGCCAGCAGCTTGGCCGGACAGGGTAGCACTGAAGCTTTCTTT. It specifies CASSLAGQGSTEAFF.

This clone has a handful of counts. The rearrangement uses TRBV5-4 and TRBJ1-1, with D possibly TRBD1 on 6 matching bases. The CDR3 consists of 13 residues. The germline V gene encodes CDR1 SGHNT and CDR2 YYREEE (reference sequence). Trimming pared 4 bases from V and 7 bases from J, leaving 14 bases between. CDR3: CASSRDGQYEAFF. In DNA form, the CDR3 reads TGTGCCAGCAGCAGGGACGGACAGTATGAAGCTTTCTTT.

Written as DNA, the CDR3 is TGTGCCTGGACTCCAGGGGGTGAGGGCAATCAGCCCCAGCATTTT. This gives the protein CAWTPGGEGNQPQHF. The chain has TRBV30 and TRBJ1-5; 7 bases line up with TRBD1. CDR1 and CDR2 (germline): GTSNPN, SVGIG (reference sequence). J was trimmed by 2 bases and V by 4 bases; bases with no gene match: 8. The CDR3 has 15 residues.

This clone was counted once. No DNA is shown, since the ends of the CDR3 on it are uncertain; the CDR3 is the one TCRdb lists. The chain couples TRBV6-4 to TRBJ2-1; no DNA check was done on the table's D call, TRBD2. CDR1 MRHNA and CDR2 SNTAGT come from the germline V gene. With termini counted, the CDR3 has 12 amino acids. This CDR3 is CASSDFRGEQFF.

The gene calls are TRBV6-1 and TRBJ2-5; D might be TRBD1 (5 bases). The J call may be incorrect, as the DNA end agrees better with TRBJ2-7. CDR1 and CDR2 from the germline V gene are MNHNS and SASEGT. The CDR3 spans 13 residues. The CDR3 DNA sequence: TGTGCCAGCAGCTTGGACAACTCCTACGAGCAGTACTTC. As protein: CASSLDNSYEQYF.

The V call is TRBV2, the J call TRBJ1-2; TRBD1 aligns across 9 bases. Germline V gene data show CDR1 as SNHLY and CDR2 as FYNNEI. The CDR3 is 13 amino acids. V lost 9 bases to trimming and J lost 4 bases; unmatched junction nucleotides: 6. The CDR3 loop is CARQTGGGYGYTF. The CDR3 DNA is TGTGCCAGACAAACAGGGGGCGGCTATGGCTACACCTTC. The variable domain in full, with the rest retrieved from reference TRBV2 and TRBJ1-2, is EPEVTQTPSHQVTQMGQEVILRCVPISNHLYFYWYRQILGQKVEFLVSFYNNEISEKSEIFDDQFSVERPDGSNFTLKIRSTKLEDSAMYFCARQTGGGYGYTFGSGTRLTVV.

The V call is TRBV20-1, the J call TRBJ1-1, with D tentatively TRBD1 (5 bases). V gave up 5 bases and J gave up 9 bases, with 13 bases separating them. CDR1 is DFQATT and CDR2 is SNEGSKA in the germline V gene (reference sequence). This CDR3 is built from 11 residues. The CDR3 bases are TGCAGTGCTTTATTCGGGGGGAAAGCTTTCTTT. Amino acids: CSALFGGKAFF.